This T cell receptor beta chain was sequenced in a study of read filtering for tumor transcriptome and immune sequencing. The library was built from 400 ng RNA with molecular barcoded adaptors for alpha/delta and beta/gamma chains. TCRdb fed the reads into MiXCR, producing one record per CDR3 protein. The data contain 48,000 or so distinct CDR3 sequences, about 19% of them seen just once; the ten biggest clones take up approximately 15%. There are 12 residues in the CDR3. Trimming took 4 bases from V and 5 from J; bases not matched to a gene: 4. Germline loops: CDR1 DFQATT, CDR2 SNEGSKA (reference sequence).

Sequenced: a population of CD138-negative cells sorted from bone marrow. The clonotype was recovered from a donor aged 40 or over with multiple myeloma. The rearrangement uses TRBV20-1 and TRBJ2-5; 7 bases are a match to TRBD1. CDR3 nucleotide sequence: TGCAGTGCTAACAGGGGACGGGAGACCCAGTACTTC. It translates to CSANRGRETQYF.